The next 26 T cell receptor beta chains were all read from a single sample in a study of blood T cell repertoires in COVID-19. The method was immunoSEQ multiplex PCR; TCRdb's version includes in-frame clones alone and lacks a portion of them. The repertoire includes 300,000 to 400,000 clones, about 90% of them detected once, and about 7.8% sits in the top ten. The sequencing input was peripheral blood. The source is a woman aged 45-65 years who had recovered from COVID-19.

The chain has TRBV15 and TRBJ1-3; D is perhaps TRBD1 (5 bases). The CDR3 length is 18 residues. Germline CDR1 reads LNHNV; CDR2 reads YYDKDF (reference sequence). Trimming removed 1 base from V and 0 bases from J, with 16 bases in between. The CDR3 sequence is CATSRGGRTTTSGNTIYF. The DNA for the CDR3 is TGTGCCACCAGCAGAGGGGGGAGGACAACTACCTCTGGAAACACCATATATTTT. Based on the CDR3 plus reference TRBV15 and TRBJ1-3, the full variable domain is DAMVIQNPRYQVTQFGKPVTLSCSQTLNHNVMYWYQQKSSQAPKLLFHYYDKDFNNEADTPDNFQSRRPNTSFCFLDIRSPGLGDTAMYLCATSRGGRTTTSGNTIYFGEGSWLTVV.

The chain carries TRBV30 and TRBJ2-6; D ambiguous. The ends were cut back, 7 bases at V and 0 bases at J, with 16 bases in the middle. The CDR3 runs to 16 residues. Per the germline V gene, CDR1 is GTSNPN and CDR2 is SVGIG (reference sequence). CDR3: CASPSGFRSGANVLTF. The CDR3 DNA sequence: TGTGCCTCCCCTTCGGGTTTCCGCTCTGGGGCCAACGTCCTGACTTTC.

The rearrangement uses TRBV27 and TRBJ1-5, with TRBD1 as a possible D gene (6 bases). Trimming cost V 6 bases and J 3 bases, with 12 bases left between them. From germline, CDR1 is MNHEY and CDR2 SMNVEV (reference sequence). The CDR3 is 14 residues long. CDR3 in amino acids: CASRDTGYNQPQHF. The CDR3 DNA reads as TGTGCCAGCAGGGACACAGGGTACAATCAGCCCCAGCATTTT.

CDR3 amino acids: CASSNPQGQRQETQYF. In DNA form, the CDR3 reads TGTGCCAGTAGTAACCCACAGGGACAGCGCCAAGAGACCCAGTACTTC. The gene calls are TRBV19 and TRBJ2-5, with 7 bases that match TRBD1. CDR1 is LNHDA and CDR2 is SQIVND in the germline V gene (reference sequence). Trimming at V came to 4 bases and at J to 1 base, leaving 9 bases not matched to a gene. The CDR3 contains 16 residues. The full variable domain, its missing parts supplied by reference TRBV19 and TRBJ2-5, is DGGITQSPKYLFRKEGQNVTLSCEQNLNHDAMYWYRQDPGQGLRLIYYSQIVNDFQKGDIAEGYSVSREKKESFPLTVTSAQKNPTAFYLCASSNPQGQRQETQYFGPGTRLLVL.

The genes are TRBV18 and TRBJ2-7; possibly TRBD1 for D (6 bases). Trimming pared 3 bases from V and 2 bases from J, leaving 17 bases between. The germline V gene has CDR1 KGHSH and CDR2 LQKENI. This CDR3 spans 16 amino acids. The CDR3 DNA follows: TGTGCCAGCTCACCGAATGGGGGCCGCCTGACCTACGAGCAGTACTTC. This sequence encodes CASSPNGGRLTYEQYF.

The V and J genes are TRBV29-1 and TRBJ1-1, with D perhaps TRBD1 (5 bases). The length of the CDR3 is 12 residues. V gave up 6 bases and J gave up 5 bases, with 13 bases separating them. CDR1 and CDR2 from the germline V gene are SQVTM and ANQGSEA. CDR3 loop: CSVSGYGTEAFF. CDR3 nucleotide sequence: TGCAGCGTCTCAGGGTACGGTACTGAAGCTTTCTTT. Drawing the rest from reference TRBV29-1 and TRBJ1-1, the complete variable domain is SAVISQKPSRDICQRGTSLTIQCQVDSQVTMMFWYRQQPGQSLTLIATANQGSEATYESGFVIDKFPISRPNLTFSTLTVSNMSPEDSSIYLCSVSGYGTEAFFGQGTRLTVV.

This chain joins TRBV27 and TRBJ2-5, with D possibly TRBD1 on 5 matching bases. Trimming took off 2 bases at V and 5 bases at J, with 15 bases between the two ends. Germline V gene data show CDR1 as MNHEY and CDR2 as SMNVEV (reference sequence). CDR3 length: 15 amino acids. The CDR3 bases are TGTGCCAGCAGTTTAGGCGTAGGGGTTGGGGAGACCCAGTACTTC. Translated: CASSLGVGVGETQYF.

The gene calls are TRBV3-1 (or the pseudogene TRBV3-2) and TRBJ1-2, with 7 bases identical to TRBD1. V dropped 1 base and J dropped 4; count of bases not matched to a gene: 6. This CDR3 is 15 amino acids long. CDR1 LGHDT and CDR2 YNNKEL come from the germline V gene (reference sequence). CDR3 amino acids: CASSQVVQGGYGYTF. In DNA form, the CDR3 reads TGTGCCAGCAGCCAAGTCGTTCAGGGGGGCTATGGCTACACCTTC.

V and J are TRBV5-1 and TRBJ1-3; maybe TRBD1 (6 bases). Trimming removed 0 bases from V and 2 bases from J, with 9 bases in between. The germline CDR1 and CDR2 sequences are SGHRS and YFSETQ. CDR3 length: 15 amino acids. The CDR3 nucleotides are TGCGCCAGCAGCTTGGAGGGGGGGCCTGGAAACACCATATATTTT. The encoded protein is CASSLEGGPGNTIYF.

The chain combines TRBV2 with TRBJ2-1, with D possibly TRBD1 on 5 matching bases. The germline CDR1 and CDR2 sequences are SNHLY and FYNNEI. Trimming took 2 bases from V and 6 from J, leaving 8 bases between them. The CDR3 spans 13 residues. CDR3 DNA sequence: TGTGCCAGCAGTGAATTCACAGGCAATGAGCAGTTCTTC. It translates to CASSEFTGNEQFF.

This clone showed up just a few times. The chain combines TRBV7-2 with TRBJ1-5, with 7 nucleotides matching TRBD1. J gave up 6 bases and V 5 bases, and 7 bases lay outside the gene matches. The CDR3 consists of 14 residues. Germline V gives CDR1 SGHTA, CDR2 FQGNSA. CDR3: CASSVIQGSQPQHF. CDR3 sequence (DNA): TGTGCCAGCAGCGTAATACAGGGGAGTCAGCCCCAGCATTTT.

The chain employs TRBV19 and TRBJ1-5; 9 bases are shared with TRBD1. After removal of 7 bases from V and 2 bases from J, the junction contained 12 bases not matched to a gene. CDR3 length: 17 amino acids. The V gene's germline CDR1 is LNHDA and CDR2 SQIVND (reference sequence). The CDR3 DNA follows: TGTGCCAGTACCCCAGGAGGGGACAGGGTTGGCAATCAGCCCCAGCATTTT. Residues: CASTPGGDRVGNQPQHF.

CDR3 DNA: TGTGCCAGCAGCTTACGGGGGGGAGAGACCCAGTACTTC. It codes for CASSLRGGETQYF. The chain is built from TRBV7-2 and TRBJ2-5; 8 nucleotides agree with TRBD2. The CDR3 consists of 13 residues. V shed 2 bases and J 4 bases; nucleotides not matched to a gene: 0. Germline-derived CDR1 and CDR2 are SGHTA and FQGNSA.

The chain links TRBV7-2 to TRBJ2-3; D is unresolved. CDR3 length: 17 amino acids. CDR1 SGHTA and CDR2 FQGNSA come from the germline V gene. The V and J ends lost 1 base and 1 base respectively, with 15 bases between them. CDR3 amino acids: CASSLDNSWWGTDTQYF. The CDR3 nucleotides are TGTGCCAGCAGCTTAGATAACAGTTGGTGGGGCACAGATACGCAGTATTTT.

The chain couples TRBV2 to TRBJ1-2; no definite D call. Trimming cost V 0 bases and J 5 bases, with 13 bases left between them. Germline V CDR1 and CDR2: SNHLY, FYNNEI. This CDR3 has 15 residues. The CDR3 region has the DNA TGTGCCAGCAGTGAAGCGCTTATCGTACGGTATGGCTACACCTTC. Encoded protein: CASSEALIVRYGYTF.

Comments on this clone: Other DNA sequences within the sample encode an identical CDR3. The chain is built from TRBV18 and TRBJ1-1, with D unresolved. The CDR3 has 13 amino acids. Trimming removed 3 bases from V and 3 bases from J, with 8 bases in between. The V gene's germline CDR1 is KGHSH and CDR2 LQKENI. Here the CDR3 DNA reads TGTGCCAGCTCACCGGGCAGAGACACTGAAGCTTTCTTT. Its translation is CASSPGRDTEAFF.

The CDR3 loop is CASSGRLAGESDEQFF. Written as DNA, the CDR3 is TGTGCCAGCAGCGGTAGACTAGCGGGAGAATCGGATGAGCAGTTCTTC. The chain joins TRBV7-3 to TRBJ2-1; TRBD2 matches 12 bases. The ends lost 5 bases at V and 8 bases at J; junction bases unmatched: 10. Germline CDR1 is SGHTA and CDR2 is FQGTGA. The CDR3 spans 16 residues.

The CDR3 nucleotides are TGTGCCAGCAGAAACAGGGGCGCTAACTATGGCTACACCTTC. Translating it yields CASRNRGANYGYTF. The chain employs TRBV6-5 and TRBJ1-2, with 7 bases that match TRBD1. Losses at the gene ends were 6 bases for V and 0 bases for J; bases not matched to a gene: 4. Germline V gene sequence: CDR1 MNHEY, CDR2 SVGAGI. The length of the CDR3 is 14 residues.

This sequence joins TRBV6-5 and TRBJ2-3; 11 bases map to TRBD2. The CDR3 contains 16 residues. V was pared by 1 base and J by 3 bases, with 3 bases of the junction left unmatched. Germline CDR1 and CDR2: MNHEY and SVGAGI. The CDR3, as DNA: TGTGCCAGCAGTTACTTAGCGGGAGGGGGTACAGATACGCAGTATTTT. Amino acids: CASSYLAGGGTDTQYF.

The chain joins TRBV7-2 to TRBJ2-1; D remains unclear. The germline gives CDR1 SGHTA, CDR2 FQGNSA. CDR3 length: 13 residues. The V end was cut by 8 bases, the J end by 8 bases, with 16 bases between. CDR3 DNA sequence: TGTGCCAGCGGCCGGGTCTCCTCAGATGAGCAGTTCTTC. Translation gives CASGRVSSDEQFF.

The CDR3 here is CASNEASGGRNEQFF. The DNA of the CDR3 is TGTGCCAGCAACGAAGCTAGCGGGGGGCGCAATGAGCAGTTCTTC. This rearrangement joins TRBV6-6 to TRBJ2-1; 11 nucleotides agree with TRBD2. The germline gives CDR1 MNHNY, CDR2 SVGAGI (reference sequence). The CDR3 covers 15 residues. V dropped 7 bases and J dropped 6; count of bases not matched to a gene: 8.

The sample holds one count of this clone. The rearrangement links TRBV28 to TRBJ2-3, with TRBD2 as a possible D gene (6 bases). V was pared by 5 bases and J by 5 bases, with 26 bases between. This CDR3 spans 18 amino acids. Germline V gives CDR1 MDHEN, CDR2 SYDVKM. DNA of the CDR3: TGTGCCAGCAGTGGCTCGGAGGGCCGAAATGTCGCGGGAGATACGCAGTATTTT. Amino acid sequence: CASSGSEGRNVAGDTQYF.

The V gene is TRBV10-3, the J gene TRBJ2-7, with 9 bases aligning to TRBD1. The V gene's germline CDR1 is ENHRY and CDR2 SYGVKD. V shed 6 bases, J shed 4 bases, and the junction held 4 bases outside the gene matches. The CDR3 totals 13 residues. Here the CDR3 DNA reads TGTGCCATCAGGGGACAGGGACCTTACGAGCAGTACTTC. Encoded protein: CAIRGQGPYEQYF.

V usage is TRBV7-8 and J usage is TRBJ2-7; no firm D call. The CDR3 covers 14 residues. The ends were cut back, 3 bases at V and 3 bases at J, with 12 bases in the middle. Germline lookup yields CDR1 SGHVS and CDR2 FQNEAQ. DNA of the CDR3: TGTGCCAGCAGCTTGAATGCAGTTATCTACGAGCAGTACTTC. Its protein is CASSLNAVIYEQYF.

The chain uses TRBV2 and TRBJ2-7; TRBD1 aligns across 8 bases. V trimming: 7 bases; J trimming: 5 bases; junction bases outside the gene matches: 7. CDR3 length: 13 residues. Germline V CDR1 and CDR2: SNHLY, FYNNEI. CDR3 protein: CASKKDRGDEQYF. Here the CDR3 DNA reads TGTGCCAGCAAAAAAGACAGGGGAGACGAGCAGTACTTC.

The V gene is TRBV19, the J gene TRBJ2-5; 8 nucleotides match TRBD1. With V trimmed by 1 base and J by 9 bases, 10 bases remained unmatched. The V gene's germline CDR1 is LNHDA and CDR2 SQIVND (reference sequence). The CDR3 runs 15 residues. Written as DNA, the CDR3 is TGTGCCAGTAGTATAGTGGGGGCAGGGGGCCGAGCCCAGTACTTC. Amino acid sequence: CASSIVGAGGRAQYF.